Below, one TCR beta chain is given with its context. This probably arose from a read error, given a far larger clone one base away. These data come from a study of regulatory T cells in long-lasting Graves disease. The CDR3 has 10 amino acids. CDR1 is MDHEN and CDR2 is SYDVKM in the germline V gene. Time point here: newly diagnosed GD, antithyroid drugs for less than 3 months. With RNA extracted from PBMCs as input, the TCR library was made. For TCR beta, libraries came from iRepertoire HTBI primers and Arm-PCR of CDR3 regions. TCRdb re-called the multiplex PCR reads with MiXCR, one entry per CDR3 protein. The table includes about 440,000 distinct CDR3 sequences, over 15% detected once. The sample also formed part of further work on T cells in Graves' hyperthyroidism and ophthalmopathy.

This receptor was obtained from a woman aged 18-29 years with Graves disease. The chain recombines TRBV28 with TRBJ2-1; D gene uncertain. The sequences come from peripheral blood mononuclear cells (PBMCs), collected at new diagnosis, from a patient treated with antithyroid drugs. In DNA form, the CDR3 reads TGTGTCAGCAGTGATAATGAGCAGTTCTTC. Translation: CVSSDNEQFF.